The clone carrying this TCR beta chain was detected ten times or more. The data were obtained in a study of T cells in Graves' hyperthyroidism and ophthalmopathy. CDR3 length: 17 residues. The germline gives CDR1 SEHNR, CDR2 FQNEAQ (reference sequence). The trim removed 5 bases at V and 2 bases at J, leaving 11 bases unmatched. Amplification yielded TCR beta CDR3 regions, with RNA transcripts as the source. The study used the HTBI primer set for a first-round RT-PCR of the TCR CDR3. TCRdb used MiXCR to reprocess the multiplex PCR reads, holding one entry per CDR3 protein. The sample includes about 570,000 distinct CDR3 sequences, approximately 44% seen only once; the top ten take under 20%.

The source of this sequence is an adult woman with Graves' disease, either hyperthyroidism or ophthalmopathy (not recorded which). The gene calls are TRBV7-9 and TRBJ2-2; 7 bases agree with TRBD2. The sequenced sample was peripheral blood or thyroid tissue (not recorded which). The CDR3 DNA reads TGTGCCAGCAGCCCATTAAGACTAGCCGGTAACACCGGGGAGCTGTTTTTT. Protein sequence: CASSPLRLAGNTGELFF.